These T cell receptor beta chains were read from a single sample in a study of Graves' ophthalmopathy and Graves' hyperthyroidism. TCRdb independently ran MiXCR on the multiplex PCR reads; one entry per CDR3 protein. The data show some 1.1 million distinct CDR3 sequences, around a third seen once. Material for sequencing was peripheral blood or thyroid tissue (not recorded which). The receptor set was obtained from an adult man with Graves' hyperthyroidism. Both conserved end residues are part of each CDR3.

V: TRBV7-2
J: TRBJ1-2
CDR3: CASSLVSNYGYTF

V: TRBV20-1
J: TRBJ1-6
CDR3: CSARAPGGNNSPLHF

V: TRBV6-5
J: TRBJ1-2
CDR3: CASSPEAPARYGYTF

V: TRBV6-5
J: TRBJ1-5
CDR3: CASSPNDIGVGNQPQHF

V: TRBV5-1
J: TRBJ2-7
CDR3: CASSDRGTGASEQYF

V: TRBV9
J: TRBJ1-6
CDR3: CASGTNYNSPLHF

V: TRBV9
J: TRBJ2-5
CDR3: CASSVEERGGLETQYF

V: TRBV2
J: TRBJ2-7
CDR3: CASSVVDRTYEQYF

V: TRBV2
J: TRBJ2-7
CDR3: CASKGPVATGSYEQYF

V: TRBV20-1
J: TRBJ2-7
CDR3: CSAMVGSGGVSEQYF

V: TRBV20-1
J: TRBJ1-3
CDR3: CSARATGSSGNTIYF

V: TRBV19
J: TRBJ1-2
CDR3: CASSPGTGGNYGQTF

V: TRBV9
J: TRBJ2-6
CDR3: CASSSDTGAGANVLTF

V: TRBV5-8
J: TRBJ1-1
CDR3: CASRWALNTEAFF

V: TRBV19
J: TRBJ2-7
CDR3: CASSMAQHYEQYF

V: TRBV5-1
J: TRBJ2-7
CDR3: CASSLETGRSPYEQYF

V: TRBV5-6
J: TRBJ2-7
CDR3: CASSLAIAGGTYEQYF

V: TRBV6-5
J: TRBJ1-2
CDR3: CASSYSGRGLVGYTF

V: TRBV9
J: TRBJ1-6
CDR3: CASSVGAGYNSPLHF

V: TRBV7-6
J: TRBJ1-2
CDR3: CASSYEFYGYPF

V: TRBV7-2
J: TRBJ1-1
CDR3: CASSWQGGIEAFF

V: TRBV7-9
J: TRBJ2-7
CDR3: CASSSPEGGEQYF

V: TRBV20-1
J: TRBJ2-7
CDR3: CSAIFPNSYEQYF

V: TRBV10-3
J: TRBJ2-3
CDR3: CAISVIPPALADTQYF

V: TRBV6-2/TRBV6-3
J: TRBJ1-1
CDR3: CASSPRDGMNTEAFF

V: TRBV7-8
J: TRBJ2-7
CDR3: CASSGGTSHEQYF

V: TRBV29-1
J: TRBJ1-2
CDR3: CSVDLQAPANYGYTF

V: TRBV29-1
J: TRBJ2-5
CDR3: CSVVGDKETQYF

V: TRBV2
J: TRBJ1-2
CDR3: CASGGTELPFGYTF

V: TRBV29-1
J: TRBJ2-5
CDR3: CSVDVYQETQYF

V: TRBV10-3
J: TRBJ1-4
CDR3: CAISEAGRKLFF

V: TRBV10-2
J: TRBJ2-5
CDR3: CASSGEAQETQYF

V: TRBV20-1
J: TRBJ1-5
CDR3: CSARDQSGGHQPQHF

V: TRBV7-2
J: TRBJ2-2
CDR3: CASRSGTGAWTGELFF

V: TRBV20-1
J: TRBJ1-5
CDR3: CSARGGASNQPQHF

V: TRBV6-5
J: TRBJ2-7
CDR3: CASRLSPQGNYEQYF

V: TRBV7-6
J: TRBJ2-7
CDR3: CASSSPGTGPYEQYF

V: TRBV24-1
J: TRBJ1-5
CDR3: CATSEPYSNQPQHF

V: TRBV10-2
J: TRBJ2-7
CDR3: CASSDPGTESYEQYF

V: TRBV6-5
J: TRBJ1-5
CDR3: CASSSGSLHPQHF

V: TRBV7-9
J: TRBJ1-2
CDR3: CASSLDRVPHYGYTF

V: TRBV5-1
J: TRBJ2-5
CDR3: CASSPGWREKTQYF

V: TRBV6-6
J: TRBJ1-1
CDR3: CASSGTGGLTEAFF

V: TRBV11-2
J: TRBJ1-1
CDR3: CASSAQVGGNTEAFF

V: TRBV7-9
J: TRBJ2-7
CDR3: CASRGDFPGSEQYF

V: TRBV6-6
J: TRBJ1-2
CDR3: CASSVSSRQAYGYTF

V: TRBV7-2
J: TRBJ1-2
CDR3: CASSLAGGANYGYTF

V: TRBV9
J: TRBJ1-4
CDR3: CASSVDGAIGEKLFF

V: TRBV7-3
J: TRBJ1-6
CDR3: CASSLNREGNSPLHF

V: TRBV20-1
J: TRBJ1-5
CDR3: CSALPTVNQPQHF

V: TRBV20-1
J: TRBJ2-5
CDR3: CSARDRTSSKTQYF

V: TRBV10-2
J: TRBJ1-2
CDR3: CASSAGQGTGYTF

V: TRBV12-3/TRBV12-4
J: TRBJ1-1
CDR3: CASSRGQGRSLEAFF